A selection of T cell receptor beta chains follows, all from one sample in a study of blood T cells in healthy people across ages. TCRdb itself ran the 5' RACE reads through MiXCR, one entry per CDR3 protein. The sample contains 1.5 million to 2 million distinct CDR3 sequences, about 30% of which appear only once. The sequencing input was blood. The receptor set was obtained from a woman in her 30s in good health. The conserved cysteine and the conserved F or W are not part of the CDR3 here. Clone size is shown for a subset of rows, as once, few, many or a class of expanded clone.

clone_size: few
v_call: TRBV12-3/TRBV12-4
cdr3_aa: ASSPVGTGVEQY

clone_size: few
v_call: TRBV10-1
cdr3_aa: ASSEPIFRTDSYEQY

clone_size: NA
v_call: TRBV27
cdr3_aa: ASSFGQALERY

clone_size: NA
v_call: TRBV29-1
cdr3_aa: SAGGHLADTQY

clone_size: NA
v_call: TRBV7-2
cdr3_aa: ASSSKQGGGEKLF

clone_size: NA
v_call: TRBV5-1
cdr3_aa: ASSLDGGNTQY

clone_size: NA
v_call: TRBV7-2
cdr3_aa: ANSSPWDKNQPQH

clone_size: NA
v_call: TRBV12-5
cdr3_aa: ASGLEGQPQH

clone_size: NA
v_call: TRBV12-3/TRBV12-4
cdr3_aa: ASSVDNYNEQF

clone_size: few
v_call: TRBV20-1
cdr3_aa: SSPGQGPNQPQH

clone_size: NA
v_call: TRBV20-1
cdr3_aa: SARRTGLSQPQH

clone_size: NA
v_call: TRBV7-9
cdr3_aa: ASSLAGGAMNTEAF

clone_size: few
v_call: TRBV11-2
cdr3_aa: ASSLENREETQY

clone_size: few
v_call: TRBV5-1
cdr3_aa: ASSFTGGMYEQY

clone_size: NA
v_call: TRBV7-2
cdr3_aa: ASSASGTGAF

clone_size: few
v_call: TRBV4-1
cdr3_aa: ASSQVDGGGGYEQY

clone_size: NA
v_call: TRBV6-5
cdr3_aa: ASSQEGSGANVLT

clone_size: many
v_call: TRBV7-2
cdr3_aa: ASGRDASSTDTQY

clone_size: NA
v_call: TRBV5-1
cdr3_aa: ASSLEGGLAGLPYEQY

clone_size: many
v_call: TRBV20-1
cdr3_aa: SARDRGRPYEQY

clone_size: few
v_call: TRBV27
cdr3_aa: ASTSETQY

clone_size: NA
v_call: TRBV7-2
cdr3_aa: ASSLGGRDTEAF

clone_size: once
v_call: TRBV20-1
cdr3_aa: SAQDYQETQY

clone_size: few
v_call: TRBV12-3/TRBV12-4
cdr3_aa: ASSFSDSDYGYT

clone_size: many
v_call: TRBV29-1
cdr3_aa: SVEHGDDYGYT

clone_size: NA
v_call: TRBV10-2
cdr3_aa: ASTGLAGDKYEQF

clone_size: many
v_call: TRBV4-1
cdr3_aa: ASSQDITGANSYEQY

clone_size: few
v_call: TRBV19
cdr3_aa: ASSLSGSSCNEQF

clone_size: NA
v_call: TRBV4-1
cdr3_aa: ASSPPLQPYEQF

clone_size: NA
v_call: TRBV29-1
cdr3_aa: SVGALKGNEQF

clone_size: NA
v_call: TRBV7-2
cdr3_aa: ASSSVSGRHNEQY

clone_size: NA
v_call: TRBV7-2
cdr3_aa: ASSPGLAGGIDTQY

clone_size: NA
v_call: TRBV19
cdr3_aa: ATLDRAYSNQPQH

clone_size: few
v_call: TRBV12-3/TRBV12-4
cdr3_aa: ASCGQGANEQF

clone_size: NA
v_call: TRBV5-1
cdr3_aa: ASSPGGVGNEQF

clone_size: few
v_call: TRBV2
cdr3_aa: ASNILAGGQETQY

clone_size: NA
v_call: TRBV3-1
cdr3_aa: ASSQTGLITSPLH

clone_size: few
v_call: TRBV27
cdr3_aa: ASSLRLGSGYNEPF

clone_size: many
v_call: TRBV20-1
cdr3_aa: SAREHNEQF

clone_size: few
v_call: TRBV29-1
cdr3_aa: SAGSSYNSPLH

clone_size: NA
v_call: TRBV5-1
cdr3_aa: ASSLGIGDNEQF

clone_size: few
v_call: TRBV7-8
cdr3_aa: ASAQGAYNEQF

clone_size: NA
v_call: TRBV19
cdr3_aa: ASRREANEKLF

clone_size: NA
v_call: TRBV7-2
cdr3_aa: ASSLSGQFGEQY

clone_size: NA
v_call: TRBV20-1
cdr3_aa: SARVPRSYEQY

clone_size: many
v_call: TRBV29-1
cdr3_aa: SVGTGFGEQF